The T cell receptor (beta chain) described here comes from a study of cytomegalovirus exposure and HLA in healthy donors. Both 60 Vbeta primers and 13 Jbeta primers went into the PCR. In the authors' workflow: An analysis that came later counted tens of millions of unique TCR beta chains, approximately 12 million shared. Method: immunoSEQ multiplex PCR; TCRdb's copy keeps in-frame clones and lacks some. That table gives V, J and clone size, and the DNA gave D and trimming. Among 120,000 or so clones listed, about 78% were seen once. In this sample, this clone turned up a few times. V lost 5 bases, J lost 8 bases, and 12 bases stayed unmatched. Germline V lookup: CDR1 SGHAT, CDR2 FQNNGV. This CDR3 region has 15 residues.

The sequenced sample consisted of PBMCs. The TCR originated in a man aged 25-45 years in good health and CMV-seronegative. The chain uses TRBV11-2 and TRBJ2-1, with TRBD1 matching over 7 bases. The CDR3: CASSLTPRQGHEQFF. In DNA form, the CDR3 reads TGTGCCAGCAGCCTAACCCCACGACAGGGCCATGAGCAGTTCTTC. Complete variable domain (other parts from reference TRBV11-2 and TRBJ2-1): EAGVAQSPRYKIIEKRQSVAFWCNPISGHATLYWYQQILGQGPKLLIQFQNNGVVDDSQLPKDRFSAERLKGVDSTLKIQPAKLEDSAVYLCASSLTPRQGHEQFFGPGTRLTVL.